A single T cell receptor (beta chain) is shown here with its context. Its specificity is unknown. These data belong to a study of immune heterogeneity within non-small cell lung tumors. About the study: Tumors were classified as 4 squamous cell carcinomas, about 9 non-squamous carcinomas and 1 not otherwise specified.

TCR beta CDR3 was amplified by multiplex PCR, first round approximately 9 cycles, 32 V and 13 J primers. MiXCR, applied by TCRdb to the multiplex PCR reads, yields one record per CDR3 protein. The repertoire holds 12,000 to 15,000 distinct CDR3 sequences, with approximately 30% as singletons. Broader study findings: Each patient's tumor sites shared recurring identical dominant CDR3 beta clonotypes, and individual sites also carried their own high-frequency clones.

Bulk tumor genomic DNA, roughly 600 ng per sample, was used as template. Surgery yielded several widely spaced biopsies per primary tumor. Untreated, newly diagnosed non-small cell lung cancer patients underwent curative surgery. Patients newly diagnosed with non-small cell lung cancer and having curative-intent surgery served as donors. From germline, CDR1 is SGHTA and CDR2 FQGNSA. The CDR3 is 15 amino acids. V lost 5 bases, J lost 2 bases, and 13 bases lay in between. The rearrangement joins TRBV7-2 to TRBJ2-1; D is perhaps TRBD2 (6 bases). This receptor was identified in a woman in her 50s with non-small cell lung cancer. Sequencing used lung tumor tissue. The CDR3 DNA reads TGTGCCAGCAGCCCCGGGGGTGTTACCTACAATGAGCAGTTCTTC. Translated, it gives CASSPGGVTYNEQFF.